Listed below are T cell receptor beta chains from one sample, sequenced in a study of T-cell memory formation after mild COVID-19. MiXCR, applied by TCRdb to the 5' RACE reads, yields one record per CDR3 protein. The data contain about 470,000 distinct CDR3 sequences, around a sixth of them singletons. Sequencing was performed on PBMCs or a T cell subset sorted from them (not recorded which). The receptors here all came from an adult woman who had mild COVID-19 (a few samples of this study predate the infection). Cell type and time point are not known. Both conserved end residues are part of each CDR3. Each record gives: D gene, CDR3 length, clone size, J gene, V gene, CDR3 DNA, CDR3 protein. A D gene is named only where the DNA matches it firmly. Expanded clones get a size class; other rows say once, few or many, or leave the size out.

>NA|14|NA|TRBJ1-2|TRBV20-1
TGCAGTGCTAGAGCCACCGGGTCTATTAGGGGCTACACCTTC
CSARATGSIRGYTF
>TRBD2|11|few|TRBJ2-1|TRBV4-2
TGTGCCAGCAGTAGCGGGGGGGCGCTTTTCTTC
CASSSGGALFF
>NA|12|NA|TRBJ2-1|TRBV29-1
TGCAGCGTGAAGAATACATACAATGAGCAGTTCTTC
CSVKNTYNEQFF
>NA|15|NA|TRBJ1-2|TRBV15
TGTGCCACCAGCAGAGCCATGGGGGAAGCCTATGGCTACACCTTC
CATSRAMGEAYGYTF
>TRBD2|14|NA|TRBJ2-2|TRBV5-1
TGCGCCAGCAACCGAGCGGGGGATACCGGGGAGCTGTTTTTT
CASNRAGDTGELFF
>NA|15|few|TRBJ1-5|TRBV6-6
TGTGCCAGCAGTCCCGCGGGTGGGAGCAATCAGCCCCAGCATTTT
CASSPAGGSNQPQHF
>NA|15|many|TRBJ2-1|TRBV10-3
TGTGCCATCAGTGAGTCAAGTAGGTCACCCAATGAGCAGTTCTTC
CAISESSRSPNEQFF
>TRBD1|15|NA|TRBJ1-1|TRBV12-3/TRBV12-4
TGTGCCAGCAGCCCCGCGGACAGGGGGCTGGCCGGGGCTTTCTTT
CASSPADRGLAGAFF
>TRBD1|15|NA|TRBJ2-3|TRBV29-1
TGCAGCGCCGAGCGGGGACAGGGGGCAAGGGATACGCAGTATTTT
CSAERGQGARDTQYF
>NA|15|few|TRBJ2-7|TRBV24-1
TGTGCCACCAGTGCCGGCCGGGGCAAGGACTACGAGCAGTACTTC
CATSAGRGKDYEQYF
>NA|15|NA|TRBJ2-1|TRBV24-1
TGTGCCACCAGTGATCCCCTTGGAGGGAATATGGAGCAGTTCTTC
CATSDPLGGNMEQFF
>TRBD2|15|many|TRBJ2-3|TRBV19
TGTGCCAGTAGTTCCCTAGCGGGAAGCACAGATACGCAGTATTTT
CASSSLAGSTDTQYF
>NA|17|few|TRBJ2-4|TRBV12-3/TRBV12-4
TGTGCCAGCAGTTCGGGCGGCCTCATGTTAGCCAAAAACATTCAGTACTTC
CASSSGGLMLAKNIQYF
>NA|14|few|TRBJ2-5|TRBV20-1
TGCAGTGCTAGAGTGGAGGACAGTCGAGAGACCCAGTACTTC
CSARVEDSRETQYF
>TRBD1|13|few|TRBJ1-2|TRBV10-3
TGTGCCATCAGTGAGTCCGGGACAGGGTCCCTCACCTTC
CAISESGTGSLTF
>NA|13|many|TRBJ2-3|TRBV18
TGTGCCAGCTCGAACACACTTGCAGATACGCAGTATTTT
CASSNTLADTQYF
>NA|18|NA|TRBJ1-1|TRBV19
TGTGCCAGTAGTCGACCAGAGGGGGACGTCTCCCTGAACACTGAAGCTTTCTTT
CASSRPEGDVSLNTEAFF
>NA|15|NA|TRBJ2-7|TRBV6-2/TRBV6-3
TGTGCCAGCAGTTACTATCGTCAGATTCCCTACGAGCAGTACTTC
CASSYYRQIPYEQYF
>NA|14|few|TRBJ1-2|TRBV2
TGTGCCAGCAGAGGACAGCTTGCATACTATGGCTACACCTTC
CASRGQLAYYGYTF
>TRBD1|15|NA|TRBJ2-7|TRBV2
TGTGCCAGCAGGTCCGGGACAGGTAACTCCTACGAGCAGTACTTC
CASRSGTGNSYEQYF